The present T cell receptor (beta chain) was sequenced within a study of cytomegalovirus exposure and HLA in healthy donors. Germline lookup yields CDR1 SGHAT and CDR2 FQDESV (reference sequence). The CDR3 spans 18 residues. The junction had 15 bases not matched to a gene; V was cut back by 5 bases and J by 8 bases. A multiplex PCR was run with 60 Vbeta primers and 13 Jbeta primers. The table came from immunoSEQ multiplex PCR; TCRdb's copy has only in-frame clones and leaves some out. Of 70,000 to 95,000 clones listed, 80% to 90% are singletons. The rearrangement joins TRBV11-1 to TRBJ2-1, with 13 bases fitting TRBD2. The sample comprised PBMCs. The receptor was isolated from a woman aged 30 to 39 in good health and CMV-seronegative. The CDR3 loop is CASSLGRAGTSGNDEQFF. CDR3 in DNA: TGTGCCAGCAGCCTAGGGAGGGCAGGGACTAGCGGGAACGATGAGCAGTTCTTC.